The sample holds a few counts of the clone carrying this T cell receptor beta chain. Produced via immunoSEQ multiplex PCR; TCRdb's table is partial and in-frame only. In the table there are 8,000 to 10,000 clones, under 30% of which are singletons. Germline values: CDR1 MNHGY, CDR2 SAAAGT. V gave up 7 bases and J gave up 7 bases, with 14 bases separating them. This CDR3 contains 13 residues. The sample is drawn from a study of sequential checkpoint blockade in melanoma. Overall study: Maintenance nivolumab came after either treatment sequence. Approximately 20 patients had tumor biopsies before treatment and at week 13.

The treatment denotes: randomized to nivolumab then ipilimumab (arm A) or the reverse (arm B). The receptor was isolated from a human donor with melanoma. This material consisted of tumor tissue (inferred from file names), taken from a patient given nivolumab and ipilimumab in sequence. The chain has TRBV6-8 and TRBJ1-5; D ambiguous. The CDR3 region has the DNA TGTGCCAGCAACCCATGGGCCAAACAGCCCCAGCATTTT. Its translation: CASNPWAKQPQHF.